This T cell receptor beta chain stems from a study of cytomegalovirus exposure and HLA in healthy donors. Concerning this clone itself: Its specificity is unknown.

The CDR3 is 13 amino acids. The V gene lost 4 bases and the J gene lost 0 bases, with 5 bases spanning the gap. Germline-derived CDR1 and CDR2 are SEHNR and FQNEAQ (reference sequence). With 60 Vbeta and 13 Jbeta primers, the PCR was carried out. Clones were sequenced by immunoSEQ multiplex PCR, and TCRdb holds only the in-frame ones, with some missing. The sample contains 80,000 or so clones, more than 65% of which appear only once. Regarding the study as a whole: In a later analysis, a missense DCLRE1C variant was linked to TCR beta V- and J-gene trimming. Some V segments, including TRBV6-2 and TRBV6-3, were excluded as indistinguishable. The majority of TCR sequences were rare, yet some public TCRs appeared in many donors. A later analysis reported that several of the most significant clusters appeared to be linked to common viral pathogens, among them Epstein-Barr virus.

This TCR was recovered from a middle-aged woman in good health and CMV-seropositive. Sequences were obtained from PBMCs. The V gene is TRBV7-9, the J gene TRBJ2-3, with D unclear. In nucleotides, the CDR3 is TGTGCCAGCAGCTCCCATAGCACAGATACGCAGTATTTT. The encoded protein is CASSSHSTDTQYF.